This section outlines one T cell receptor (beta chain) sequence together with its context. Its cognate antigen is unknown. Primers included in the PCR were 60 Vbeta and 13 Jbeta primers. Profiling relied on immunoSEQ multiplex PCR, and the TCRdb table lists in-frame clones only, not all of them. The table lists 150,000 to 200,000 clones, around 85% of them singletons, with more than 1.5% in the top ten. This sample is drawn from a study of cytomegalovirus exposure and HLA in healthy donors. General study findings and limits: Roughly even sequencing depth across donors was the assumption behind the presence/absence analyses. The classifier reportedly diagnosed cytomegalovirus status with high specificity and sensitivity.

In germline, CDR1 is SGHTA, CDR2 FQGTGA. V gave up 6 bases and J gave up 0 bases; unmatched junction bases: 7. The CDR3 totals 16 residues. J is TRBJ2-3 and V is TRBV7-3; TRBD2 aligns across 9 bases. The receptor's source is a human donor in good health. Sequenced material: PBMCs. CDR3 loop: CASSRRAGGSTDTQYF. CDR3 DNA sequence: TGTGCCAGCAGTCGACGAGCGGGGGGAAGCACAGATACGCAGTATTTT. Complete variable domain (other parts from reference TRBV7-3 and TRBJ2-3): GAGVSQTPSNKVTEKGKYVELRCDPISGHTALYWYRQSLGQGPEFLIYFQGTGAADDSGLPNDRFFAVRPEGSVSTLKIQRTERGDSAVYLCASSRRAGGSTDTQYFGPGTRLTVL.